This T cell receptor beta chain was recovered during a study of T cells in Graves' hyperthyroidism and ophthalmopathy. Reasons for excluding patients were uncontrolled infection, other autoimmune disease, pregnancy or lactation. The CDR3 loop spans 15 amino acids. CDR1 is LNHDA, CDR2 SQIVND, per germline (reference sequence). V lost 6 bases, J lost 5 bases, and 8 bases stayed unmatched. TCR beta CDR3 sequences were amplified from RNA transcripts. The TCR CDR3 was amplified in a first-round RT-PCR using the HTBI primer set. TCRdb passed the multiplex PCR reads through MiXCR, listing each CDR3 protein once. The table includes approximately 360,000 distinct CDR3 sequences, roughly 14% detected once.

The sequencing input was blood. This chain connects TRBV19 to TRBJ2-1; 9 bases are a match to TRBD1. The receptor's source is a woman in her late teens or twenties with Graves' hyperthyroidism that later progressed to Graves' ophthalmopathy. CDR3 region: CASSWGTGSNNEQFF. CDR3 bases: TGTGCCAGTAGCTGGGGGACAGGGTCCAACAATGAGCAGTTCTTC.